This T cell receptor beta chain emerged from a study of identifying expanded T cells in peripheral blood. Libraries were prepared by immunoSEQ multiplex PCR; TCRdb keeps only in-frame clonotypes and omits some of them. Of more than 95,000 clones listed, roughly 80% were seen once; the top ten hold approximately 3%. The V gene's germline CDR1 is SGHVS and CDR2 FQNEAQ. Trimming left V 2 bases short and J 0 bases short, with 14 bases between. The CDR3 spans 16 residues. Healthy donors had no documented immune events, such as infections, while sampled. This receptor was obtained from a person aged 18 to 75 in good health. The material sequenced was blood. The genes are TRBV7-8 and TRBJ2-7; D is perhaps TRBD1 (5 bases). The CDR3 here is CASSLSSAGYSYEQYF. The CDR3 nucleotides read TGTGCCAGCAGCTTAAGCTCGGCAGGGTACTCCTACGAGCAGTACTTC.